This is a list of T cell receptor beta chains from one sample in a study of cytomegalovirus exposure and HLA in healthy donors. The assay was immunoSEQ multiplex PCR, and TCRdb's table has in-frame clones only and misses some. The sample holds more than 95,000 clones; 65% to 75% are singletons and the top ten take around 10%. The sequenced sample was PBMCs. These TCRs come from a woman between 45 and 65 years old in good health and CMV-seropositive. The CDR3 runs from the conserved cysteine through the conserved F or W. D genes are given only for firm matches. Expanded clones are given a class, and other clones once, few, many or no size at all.

j_gene | v_gene | abundance | d_gene | CDR3aa | CDR3nt
TRBJ1-6 | TRBV4-3 | . | TRBD1 | CASSQDFGRGPDSPLHF | TGCGCCAGCAGCCAAGATTTTGGCAGGGGGCCCGATTCACCCCTCCACTTT
TRBJ2-1 | TRBV5-6 | few | TRBD1 | CASSSTGEAYNEQFF | TGTGCCAGCAGCTCGACAGGGGAGGCCTACAATGAGCAGTTCTTC
TRBJ1-1 | TRBV5-1 | few | . | CASSLTGTVNTEAFF | TGCGCCAGCAGCTTGACAGGGACGGTGAACACTGAAGCTTTCTTT
TRBJ2-2 | TRBV6-5 | . | TRBD1 | CASKDRFSSGELFF | TGTGCCAGCAAGGACAGGTTTTCTTCCGGGGAGCTGTTTTTT
TRBJ1-1 | TRBV25-1 | . | . | CASSELEDRPPNTEAFF | TGTGCCAGCAGTGAATTGGAGGACAGACCCCCAAACACTGAAGCTTTCTTT
TRBJ1-1 | TRBV27 | . | . | CASSYREGMNTEAFF | TGTGCCAGCAGCTACAGGGAGGGGATGAACACTGAAGCTTTCTTT
TRBJ2-3 | TRBV7-2 | few | . | CASSLSADTQYF | TGTGCCAGCAGCTTATCCGCAGATACGCAGTATTTT
TRBJ1-1 | TRBV7-9 | . | . | CASRVTGNTEAFF | TGTGCCAGCAGGGTAACGGGGAACACTGAAGCTTTCTTT
TRBJ1-3 | TRBV28 | . | . | CASSFSSGNTIYF | TGTGCCAGCAGTTTCAGCTCTGGAAACACCATATATTTT
TRBJ2-2 | TRBV9 | . | TRBD2 | CASSVSTGASGTGELFF | TGTGCCAGCAGCGTATCGACGGGGGCTAGCGGGACTGGGGAGCTGTTTTTT
TRBJ2-5 | TRBV2 | once | . | CASSPQGTGVSETQYF | TGTGCCAGCAGCCCGCAGGGTACTGGTGTGTCCGAGACCCAGTACTTC
TRBJ1-2 | TRBV27 | . | TRBD1 | CASSLSPGQGSYGYTF | TGTGCCAGCAGTTTATCCCCTGGACAGGGGTCCTATGGCTACACCTTC
TRBJ2-5 | TRBV28 | . | TRBD1 | CASSPPQGWETQYF | TGTGCCAGCAGTCCGCCACAGGGGTGGGAGACCCAGTACTTC
TRBJ1-4 | TRBV29-1 | once | . | CSARAATNEKLFF | TGCAGCGCAAGAGCGGCAACTAATGAAAAACTGTTTTTT
TRBJ1-3 | TRBV19 | few | . | CASSIMGAEGNTIYF | TGTGCCAGTAGTATAATGGGGGCCGAAGGAAACACCATATATTTT
TRBJ2-7 | TRBV5-1 | . | TRBD1 | CASSRGTGETYEQYF | TGCGCCAGCAGCCGAGGTACAGGGGAAACCTACGAGCAGTACTTC
TRBJ2-1 | TRBV6-1 | . | . | CASTMTDYNEQFF | TGTGCCAGCACCATGACAGACTACAATGAGCAGTTCTTC
TRBJ2-3 | TRBV7-8 | . | . | CASSPRTARFLSTDTQYF | TGTGCCAGCAGCCCTCGGACAGCGAGATTTCTTAGCACAGATACGCAGTATTTT
TRBJ2-1 | TRBV19 | . | TRBD2 | CASSRGLAGANEQFF | TGTGCCAGTAGTAGGGGACTAGCGGGAGCCAATGAGCAGTTCTTC